A selection of T cell receptor beta chains follows, all from one sample in a study of cytomegalovirus exposure and HLA in healthy donors. The method was immunoSEQ multiplex PCR; TCRdb's version includes in-frame clones alone and lacks a portion of them. The sample lists some 150,000 clones; around 82% were seen once. Sequences were obtained from PBMCs. These receptors were taken from a woman between 50 and 59 years old in good health and CMV-seropositive. Each CDR3 is given with its conserved first and last residue. Each record gives: J gene, V gene, CDR3 length, clone size, D gene, CDR3 DNA, CDR3 protein. A D gene is named only where the DNA matches it firmly. Not all rows give a size; the values are once, few, many and, for expanded clones, a class.

j_gene: TRBJ1-6; v_gene: TRBV7-9; len: 15; abundance: NA; d_gene: NA; CDR3nt: TGTGCCAGCAGCTTGGTAGAAACCACTTCATCACCCCTCCACTTT; CDR3aa: CASSLVETTSSPLHF
j_gene: TRBJ2-1; v_gene: TRBV2; len: 13; abundance: once; d_gene: TRBD2; CDR3nt: TGTGCCAAAAGCGGGGGGGACTACAATGAGCAGTTCTTC; CDR3aa: CAKSGGDYNEQFF
j_gene: TRBJ1-6; v_gene: TRBV6-1; len: 14; abundance: NA; d_gene: TRBD1; CDR3nt: TGTGCCAGCAGTGACAGGGGGAATAATTCACCCCTCCACTTT; CDR3aa: CASSDRGNNSPLHF
j_gene: TRBJ1-5; v_gene: TRBV29-1; len: 13; abundance: NA; d_gene: TRBD1; CDR3nt: TGCAGCGCCGGGACAGGGGTTGGTCAGCCCCAGCATTTT; CDR3aa: CSAGTGVGQPQHF
j_gene: TRBJ1-2; v_gene: TRBV5-4; len: 13; abundance: NA; d_gene: NA; CDR3nt: TGTGCCAGCAGCGTTAGCGATGGCTATGGCTACACCTTC; CDR3aa: CASSVSDGYGYTF
j_gene: TRBJ1-5; v_gene: TRBV10-3; len: 13; abundance: few; d_gene: TRBD1; CDR3nt: TGTGCCACCCGCACAGGGGTTGATCAGCCCCAGCATTTT; CDR3aa: CATRTGVDQPQHF
j_gene: TRBJ1-2; v_gene: TRBV29-1; len: 15; abundance: NA; d_gene: TRBD1; CDR3nt: TGCAGCGTTGACCCTTGGGACAGATTAAACTATGGCTACACCTTC; CDR3aa: CSVDPWDRLNYGYTF
j_gene: TRBJ2-6; v_gene: TRBV10-2; len: 19; abundance: NA; d_gene: NA; CDR3nt: TGCGCCAGCAGGAGGTCCAGTCCAGGGGCCGGCTTAGGGGCCAACGTCCTGACTTTC; CDR3aa: CASRRSSPGAGLGANVLTF
j_gene: TRBJ1-2; v_gene: TRBV27; len: 12; abundance: NA; d_gene: NA; CDR3nt: TGTGCCAGCAGTTTATCAGGGGATGGCTACACCTTC; CDR3aa: CASSLSGDGYTF
j_gene: TRBJ1-5; v_gene: TRBV15; len: 16; abundance: few; d_gene: NA; CDR3nt: TGTGCCACCAGCCTAGCGGGGGCACCCCTTAATCAGCCCCAGCATTTT; CDR3aa: CATSLAGAPLNQPQHF
j_gene: TRBJ2-2; v_gene: TRBV5-1; len: 12; abundance: once; d_gene: TRBD2; CDR3nt: TGCGCCAGCAGGCGGGGGGACGGGGAGCTGTTTTTT; CDR3aa: CASRRGDGELFF
j_gene: TRBJ2-3; v_gene: TRBV29-1; len: 13; abundance: once; d_gene: TRBD1; CDR3nt: TGCAGCACCGGACAGGGGAACGCAGATACGCAGTATTTT; CDR3aa: CSTGQGNADTQYF
j_gene: TRBJ1-3; v_gene: TRBV4-3; len: 16; abundance: few; d_gene: NA; CDR3nt: TGCGCCAGCAGCCAAGATCATGGCAGCTCTGGAAACACCATATATTTT; CDR3aa: CASSQDHGSSGNTIYF
j_gene: TRBJ1-2; v_gene: TRBV5-5; len: 14; abundance: NA; d_gene: NA; CDR3nt: TGTGCCAGCAGCTTGTTTCCAGGGAACTATGGCTACACCTTC; CDR3aa: CASSLFPGNYGYTF
j_gene: TRBJ2-2; v_gene: TRBV6-1; len: 15; abundance: NA; d_gene: NA; CDR3nt: TGTGCCAGCATTTGGATTGGGGGCGGGACCGGGGAGCTGTTTTTT; CDR3aa: CASIWIGGGTGELFF
j_gene: TRBJ2-4; v_gene: TRBV19; len: 15; abundance: NA; d_gene: TRBD2; CDR3nt: TGTGCCAGTAGTTTTTTAGCGGGGGGGACGGACATTCAGTACTTC; CDR3aa: CASSFLAGGTDIQYF
j_gene: TRBJ2-4; v_gene: TRBV6-1; len: 16; abundance: NA; d_gene: TRBD2; CDR3nt: TGTGCCAGCAGTGAGGGCGGGGGAGAGGCCAAAAACATTCAGTACTTC; CDR3aa: CASSEGGGEAKNIQYF
j_gene: TRBJ1-6; v_gene: TRBV28; len: 15; abundance: NA; d_gene: NA; CDR3nt: TGTGCCAGCAGTTTATGGGACAGCAAAAATTCACCCCTCCACTTT; CDR3aa: CASSLWDSKNSPLHF
j_gene: TRBJ2-4; v_gene: TRBV2; len: 15; abundance: NA; d_gene: TRBD1; CDR3nt: TGTGCCAGCAGTGCCGGACAGGGGGAGCGAAACATTCAGTACTTC; CDR3aa: CASSAGQGERNIQYF
j_gene: TRBJ2-6; v_gene: TRBV7-9; len: 15; abundance: once; d_gene: NA; CDR3nt: TGTGCCAGCAGCCGTCCGCGCTCTGGGGCCAACGTCCTGACTTTC; CDR3aa: CASSRPRSGANVLTF
j_gene: TRBJ1-1; v_gene: TRBV7-2; len: 13; abundance: NA; d_gene: TRBD1; CDR3nt: TGTGCCAGCAGCACCCGGACAGGAACTGAAGCTTTCTTT; CDR3aa: CASSTRTGTEAFF
j_gene: TRBJ1-5; v_gene: TRBV2; len: 12; abundance: NA; d_gene: NA; CDR3nt: TGTGCCAGCAGTGAGTTCGGTCAGCCCCAGCATTTT; CDR3aa: CASSEFGQPQHF
j_gene: TRBJ1-1; v_gene: TRBV11-1; len: 13; abundance: NA; d_gene: NA; CDR3nt: TGTGCCAGCAGTCCCAAAGGGGGCACTGAAGCTTTCTTT; CDR3aa: CASSPKGGTEAFF
j_gene: TRBJ1-1; v_gene: TRBV29-1; len: 11; abundance: NA; d_gene: NA; CDR3nt: TGCAGCGTTGACAGGGTGACTGAAGCTTTCTTT; CDR3aa: CSVDRVTEAFF
j_gene: TRBJ2-6; v_gene: TRBV14; len: 15; abundance: NA; d_gene: NA; CDR3nt: TGTGCCAGCAGCTTCGGACAGTCTGGGGCCAACGTCCTGACTTTC; CDR3aa: CASSFGQSGANVLTF
j_gene: TRBJ1-1; v_gene: TRBV7-2; len: 13; abundance: few; d_gene: TRBD1; CDR3nt: TGTGCCAGCAGACCCGCAGGGGGCACTGAAGCTTTCTTT; CDR3aa: CASRPAGGTEAFF
j_gene: TRBJ2-2; v_gene: TRBV11-2; len: 13; abundance: NA; d_gene: NA; CDR3nt: TGTGCCAGTACCAGGGGTGCTTTGGGGGAGCTGTTTTTT; CDR3aa: CASTRGALGELFF
j_gene: TRBJ1-5; v_gene: TRBV6-5; len: 14; abundance: NA; d_gene: NA; CDR3nt: TGTGCCAGCAGACAGGGATTTAGCAATCAGCCCCAGCATTTT; CDR3aa: CASRQGFSNQPQHF
j_gene: TRBJ2-7; v_gene: TRBV5-8; len: 14; abundance: NA; d_gene: NA; CDR3nt: TGTGCCAGCAGCTTCCCGGGACACCCCTACGAGCAGTACTTC; CDR3aa: CASSFPGHPYEQYF
j_gene: TRBJ2-3; v_gene: TRBV4-3; len: 18; abundance: NA; d_gene: TRBD1; CDR3nt: TGCGCCAGCAGCCAAGCCTCCGTGACAGGGGAAGTAGGGGATACGCAGTATTTT; CDR3aa: CASSQASVTGEVGDTQYF
j_gene: TRBJ1-1; v_gene: TRBV7-6; len: 15; abundance: NA; d_gene: NA; CDR3nt: TGTGCCAGCAGCGATTCCGGGACCCCCGCGGGGGAAGCTTTCTTT; CDR3aa: CASSDSGTPAGEAFF
j_gene: TRBJ2-6; v_gene: TRBV5-1; len: 15; abundance: NA; d_gene: NA; CDR3nt: TGCGCCAGCACCAACCAGGGTACTGGGGCCAACGTCCTGACTTTC; CDR3aa: CASTNQGTGANVLTF
j_gene: TRBJ2-5; v_gene: TRBV10-3; len: 18; abundance: few; d_gene: TRBD1; CDR3nt: TGTGCCATCAGTGAGGGGGGCACAGGGGGCGACTTTCAAGAGACCCAGTACTTC; CDR3aa: CAISEGGTGGDFQETQYF
j_gene: TRBJ1-5; v_gene: TRBV5-8; len: 14; abundance: NA; d_gene: NA; CDR3nt: TGTGCCAGCAGCTCGACGACAGGTAATCAGCCCCAGCATTTT; CDR3aa: CASSSTTGNQPQHF
j_gene: TRBJ2-7; v_gene: TRBV6-5; len: 16; abundance: NA; d_gene: TRBD1; CDR3nt: TGTGCCAGCAGTTACACCCCGGGACAGGGGACGGGCGAGCAGTACTTC; CDR3aa: CASSYTPGQGTGEQYF
j_gene: TRBJ1-4; v_gene: TRBV18; len: 12; abundance: once; d_gene: NA; CDR3nt: TGTGCCAGCTCACGAGAGGGTGAAAAACTGTTTTTT; CDR3aa: CASSREGEKLFF
j_gene: TRBJ2-2; v_gene: TRBV18; len: 15; abundance: NA; d_gene: TRBD1; CDR3nt: TGTGCCAGCTCAGCTGGACAGGGAGGCACCGGGGAGCTGTTTTTT; CDR3aa: CASSAGQGGTGELFF
j_gene: TRBJ1-2; v_gene: TRBV6-5; len: 14; abundance: NA; d_gene: NA; CDR3nt: TGTGCCAGCAGAGCAGACAGTGCCAACTATGGCTACACCTTC; CDR3aa: CASRADSANYGYTF
j_gene: TRBJ2-1; v_gene: TRBV7-9; len: 15; abundance: once; d_gene: NA; CDR3nt: TGTGCCAGCAGCTTATTAGGGGGGGGCCTCAATGAGCAGTTCTTC; CDR3aa: CASSLLGGGLNEQFF
j_gene: TRBJ2-7; v_gene: TRBV6-5; len: 16; abundance: NA; d_gene: NA; CDR3nt: TGTGCCAGCAGTTACTCTTCGGGACATCCCTTCTACGAGCAGTACTTC; CDR3aa: CASSYSSGHPFYEQYF
j_gene: TRBJ2-3; v_gene: TRBV4-1; len: 22; abundance: NA; d_gene: TRBD2; CDR3nt: TGCGCCAGCAGCCAAGGCGGTACCCCTAGACTAGCGGGGGGGCCGTTTAGAGATACGCAGTATTTT; CDR3aa: CASSQGGTPRLAGGPFRDTQYF
j_gene: TRBJ2-3; v_gene: TRBV29-1; len: 13; abundance: NA; d_gene: TRBD1; CDR3nt: TGCAGCGTTGTGGACAGGGGTACAGATACGCAGTATTTT; CDR3aa: CSVVDRGTDTQYF
j_gene: TRBJ2-7; v_gene: TRBV4-2; len: 17; abundance: NA; d_gene: NA; CDR3nt: TGTGCCAGCAGCCACCCCTCACTTCGGGGGAAAGGTTACGAGCAGTACTTC; CDR3aa: CASSHPSLRGKGYEQYF
j_gene: TRBJ1-6; v_gene: TRBV28; len: 14; abundance: NA; d_gene: TRBD1; CDR3nt: TGTGCCAGCATTTTACAGGGGGCGGATTCACCCCTCCACTTT; CDR3aa: CASILQGADSPLHF
j_gene: TRBJ1-5; v_gene: TRBV4-1; len: 19; abundance: NA; d_gene: TRBD1; CDR3nt: TGCGCCAGCAGCCCATCGACAGGGAGCGTCGGGAGAGGCAATCAGCCCCAGCATTTT; CDR3aa: CASSPSTGSVGRGNQPQHF
j_gene: TRBJ2-7; v_gene: TRBV6-1; len: 14; abundance: many; d_gene: TRBD2; CDR3nt: TGTGCCAGCAATGGCGGGGGGTTAAACTACGAGCAGTACTTC; CDR3aa: CASNGGGLNYEQYF
j_gene: TRBJ2-3; v_gene: TRBV7-9; len: 12; abundance: NA; d_gene: NA; CDR3nt: TGTGCCACCTACGGGAACACAGATACGCAGTATTTT; CDR3aa: CATYGNTDTQYF
j_gene: TRBJ2-2; v_gene: TRBV2; len: 13; abundance: NA; d_gene: NA; CDR3nt: TGTGCCAGCAGTGAGGTTCCGGCCGGGGAGCTGTTTTTT; CDR3aa: CASSEVPAGELFF
j_gene: TRBJ2-7; v_gene: TRBV23-1; len: 15; abundance: NA; d_gene: NA; CDR3nt: TGCGCCAGCATTCGGCGGGGCTACTTTCTCTACGAGCAGTACTTC; CDR3aa: CASIRRGYFLYEQYF
j_gene: TRBJ1-1; v_gene: TRBV9; len: 13; abundance: few; d_gene: TRBD1; CDR3nt: TGTGCCAGCAGCGAACAGGGGGCGGAGGTGGCTTTCTTT; CDR3aa: CASSEQGAEVAFF
j_gene: TRBJ2-7; v_gene: TRBV11-2; len: 15; abundance: few; d_gene: NA; CDR3nt: TGTGCCAGCAGCTTAGGCGCAGGGGCAAAGGACGAGCAGTACTTC; CDR3aa: CASSLGAGAKDEQYF
j_gene: TRBJ2-7; v_gene: TRBV29-1; len: 13; abundance: NA; d_gene: NA; CDR3nt: TGCAGCGTATCCCCGGACTCCTTGGGGGAGCAGTACTTC; CDR3aa: CSVSPDSLGEQYF
j_gene: TRBJ1-5; v_gene: TRBV2; len: 12; abundance: NA; d_gene: NA; CDR3nt: TGTGCCAGCAGGGGGCAGGATCAGCCCCAGCATTTT; CDR3aa: CASRGQDQPQHF
j_gene: TRBJ1-6; v_gene: TRBV5-6; len: 14; abundance: once; d_gene: NA; CDR3nt: TGTGCCAGCAGCTTGCGACAGGCCATCCTCCCCCTCCACTTT; CDR3aa: CASSLRQAILPLHF
j_gene: TRBJ1-6; v_gene: TRBV7-2; len: 13; abundance: few; d_gene: NA; CDR3nt: TGTGCCAGCAGTCCAGGGGTTAATTCACCCCTCCACTTT; CDR3aa: CASSPGVNSPLHF